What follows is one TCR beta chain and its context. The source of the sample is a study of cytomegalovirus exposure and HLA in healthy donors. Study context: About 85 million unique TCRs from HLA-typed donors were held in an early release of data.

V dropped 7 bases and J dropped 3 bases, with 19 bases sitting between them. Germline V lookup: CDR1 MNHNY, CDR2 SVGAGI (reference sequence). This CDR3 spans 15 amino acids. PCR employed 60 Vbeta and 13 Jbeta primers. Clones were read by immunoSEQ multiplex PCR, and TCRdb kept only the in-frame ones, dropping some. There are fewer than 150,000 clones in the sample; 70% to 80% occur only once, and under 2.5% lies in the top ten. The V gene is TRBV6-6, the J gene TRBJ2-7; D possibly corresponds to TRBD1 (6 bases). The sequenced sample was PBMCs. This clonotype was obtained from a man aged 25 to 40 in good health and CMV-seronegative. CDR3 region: CASTPGDTGHYEQYF. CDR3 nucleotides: TGTGCCAGCACCCCCGGGGACACTGGGCACTACGAGCAGTACTTC.